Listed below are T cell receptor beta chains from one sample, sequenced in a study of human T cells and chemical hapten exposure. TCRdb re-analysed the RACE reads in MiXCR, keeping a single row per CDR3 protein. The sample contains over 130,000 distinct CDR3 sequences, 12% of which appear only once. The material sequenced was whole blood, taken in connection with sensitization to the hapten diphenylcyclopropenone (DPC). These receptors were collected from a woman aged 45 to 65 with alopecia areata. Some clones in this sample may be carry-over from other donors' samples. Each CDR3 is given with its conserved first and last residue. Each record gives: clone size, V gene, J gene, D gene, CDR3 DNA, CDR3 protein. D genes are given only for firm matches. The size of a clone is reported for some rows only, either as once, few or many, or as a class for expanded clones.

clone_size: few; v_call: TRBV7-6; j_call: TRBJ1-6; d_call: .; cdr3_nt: TGTGCCAGCAGCTTCACAGGGTCCTCGGCCCTCCACTTT; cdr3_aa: CASSFTGSSALHF
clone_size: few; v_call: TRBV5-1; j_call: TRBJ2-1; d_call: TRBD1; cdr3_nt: TGCGCCAGCAGCTTGGCGACAGGGAACTCCTACAATGAGCAGTTCTTC; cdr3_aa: CASSLATGNSYNEQFF
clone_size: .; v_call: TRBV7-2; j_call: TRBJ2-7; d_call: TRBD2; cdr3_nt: TGTGCCAGCAGCCTGGCGGGAGGGCCGGAATACGAGCAGTACTTC; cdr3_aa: CASSLAGGPEYEQYF
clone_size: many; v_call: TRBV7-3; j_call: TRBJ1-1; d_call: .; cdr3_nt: TGTGCCAGCAGCTTAAGCAGGGCGGGTGAAGCTTTCTTT; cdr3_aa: CASSLSRAGEAFF
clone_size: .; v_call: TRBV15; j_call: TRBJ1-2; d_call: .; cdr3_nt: TGTGCCACCAGCAGACGCCTACCGGACCACTATGGCTTCACCTTC; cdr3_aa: CATSRRLPDHYGFTF
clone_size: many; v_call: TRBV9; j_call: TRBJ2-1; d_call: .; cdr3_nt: TGTGCCAGCAGCGTAAGAGGGGATGAGCAGTTCTTC; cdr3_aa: CASSVRGDEQFF
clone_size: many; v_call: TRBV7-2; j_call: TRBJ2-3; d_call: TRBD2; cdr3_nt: TGTGCCAGCAGAAAGCCGGGACTAGCGGGAGGAGGAGATACGCAGTATTTT; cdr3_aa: CASRKPGLAGGGDTQYF
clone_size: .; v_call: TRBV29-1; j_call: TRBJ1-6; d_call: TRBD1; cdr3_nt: TGCAGCGTTGAACAGGGGGAAAATAATTCACCCCTCCACTTT; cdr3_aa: CSVEQGENNSPLHF
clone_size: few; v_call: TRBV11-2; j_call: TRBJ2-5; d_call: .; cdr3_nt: TGTGCCAGCAGCTTAGGCAGTGCAGCAGGGAACCAAGAGACCCAGTACTTC; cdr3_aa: CASSLGSAAGNQETQYF
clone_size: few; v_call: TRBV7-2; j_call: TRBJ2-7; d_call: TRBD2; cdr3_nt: TGTGCCAGCAGCTTAACTAGCGGGCACTCCTACGAGCAGTACTTC; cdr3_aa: CASSLTSGHSYEQYF
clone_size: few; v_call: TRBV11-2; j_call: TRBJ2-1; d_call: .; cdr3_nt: TGTGCCAGCAGCCATCCCAATTTAAATGAGCAGTTCTTC; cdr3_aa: CASSHPNLNEQFF
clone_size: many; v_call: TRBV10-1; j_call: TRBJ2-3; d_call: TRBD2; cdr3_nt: TGCGCCAGCAGTGCCCCCTCCGGGACTAGCGGGAGGATTGTCACAGATACGCAGTATTTT; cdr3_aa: CASSAPSGTSGRIVTDTQYF
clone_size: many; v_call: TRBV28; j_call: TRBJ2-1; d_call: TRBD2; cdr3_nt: TGTGCCAGCAGCCAAGCTAGCGGGAGAAACAATGAGCAGTTCTTC; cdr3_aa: CASSQASGRNNEQFF
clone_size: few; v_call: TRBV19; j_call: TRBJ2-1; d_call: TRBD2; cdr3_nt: TGTGCCAGTAGTAAGGAGGAGACTAGCGGGAGGACCGCCTACAATGAGCAGTTCTTC; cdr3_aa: CASSKEETSGRTAYNEQFF
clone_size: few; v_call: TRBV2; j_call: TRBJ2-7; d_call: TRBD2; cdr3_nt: TGTGCCAGCAGAGAACAAACTAGCGCCTACGAGCAGTACTTC; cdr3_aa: CASREQTSAYEQYF
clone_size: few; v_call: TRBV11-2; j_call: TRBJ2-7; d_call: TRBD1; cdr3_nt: TGTGCCAGCTGCCGGGACAGGGGATCGTACGAGCAGTACTTC; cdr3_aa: CASCRDRGSYEQYF
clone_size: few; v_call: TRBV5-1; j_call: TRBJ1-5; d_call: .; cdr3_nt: TGCGCCAGCAGCTTCTCCGGGGGGAGCAATCAGCCCCAGCATTTT; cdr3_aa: CASSFSGGSNQPQHF
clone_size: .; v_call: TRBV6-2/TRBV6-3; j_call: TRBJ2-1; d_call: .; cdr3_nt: TGTGCCAGCAGTCCTCCCTCATCGGCCTACAATGAGCAGTTCTTC; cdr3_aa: CASSPPSSAYNEQFF
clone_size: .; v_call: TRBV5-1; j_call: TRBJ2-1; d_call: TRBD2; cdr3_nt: TGCGCCAGCAGCGCCGGTGGAACCACCGGGAGGAATGAGCAGTTCTTC; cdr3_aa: CASSAGGTTGRNEQFF
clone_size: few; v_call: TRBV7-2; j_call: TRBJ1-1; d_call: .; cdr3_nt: TGTGCCAGCAGCTCCAGGGCGAACACTGAAGCTTTCTTT; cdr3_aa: CASSSRANTEAFF
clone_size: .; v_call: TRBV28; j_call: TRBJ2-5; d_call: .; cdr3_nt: TGTGCCAGCTGCTCGGTAAATAGAGAGACCCAGTACTTC; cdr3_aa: CASCSVNRETQYF
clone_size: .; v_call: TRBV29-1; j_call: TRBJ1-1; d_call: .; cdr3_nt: TGCGGGGGTGGGACGACGGGACCTGAAGCTTTCTTT; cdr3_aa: CGGGTTGPEAFF
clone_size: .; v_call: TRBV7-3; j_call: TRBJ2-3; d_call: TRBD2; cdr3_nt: TGTGCCAGCAGCCAAACTAGCGGGAGTGGGCCAGATACGCAGTATTTT; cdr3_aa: CASSQTSGSGPDTQYF
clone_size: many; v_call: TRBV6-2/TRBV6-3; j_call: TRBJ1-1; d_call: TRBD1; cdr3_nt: TGTGCCAGCAGTTACCGGGACAGGGCGTCGAAAACTGAAGCTTTCTTT; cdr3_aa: CASSYRDRASKTEAFF
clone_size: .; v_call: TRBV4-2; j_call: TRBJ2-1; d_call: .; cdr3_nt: TGTGCCAGCAGCCAAGAAAAGCTCGGGCCCCTTGGAAATGAGCAGTTCTTC; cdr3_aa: CASSQEKLGPLGNEQFF
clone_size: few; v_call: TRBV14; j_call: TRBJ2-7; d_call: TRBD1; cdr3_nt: TGTGCCAGCAGGGGGGGACAGGCCTACGAGCAGTACTTC; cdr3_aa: CASRGGQAYEQYF
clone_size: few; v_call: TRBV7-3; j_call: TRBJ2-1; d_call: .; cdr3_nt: TGTGCCAGCAGCATGGGACCGACCAACAATGAGCAGTTCTTC; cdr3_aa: CASSMGPTNNEQFF
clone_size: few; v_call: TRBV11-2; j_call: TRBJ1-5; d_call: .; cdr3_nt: TGTGCCAGCAGCTTAGGAGGGGTCAATCAGCCCCAGCATTTT; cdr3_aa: CASSLGGVNQPQHF
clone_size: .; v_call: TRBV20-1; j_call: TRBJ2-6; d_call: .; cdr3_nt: TGCAGTGCCCTACACGCCTCTGGGGCCAACGTCCTGACTTTC; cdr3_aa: CSALHASGANVLTF
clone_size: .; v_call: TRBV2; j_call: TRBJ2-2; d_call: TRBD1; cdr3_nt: TGTGCCAGCAAGGGGTCGGCAGGGGGAACCGGGGAGCTGTTTTTT; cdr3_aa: CASKGSAGGTGELFF
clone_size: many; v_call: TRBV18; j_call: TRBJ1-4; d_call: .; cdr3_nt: TGTGCCAGCTCACAGGAGACAACTAATGAAAAACTGTTTTTT; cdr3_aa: CASSQETTNEKLFF
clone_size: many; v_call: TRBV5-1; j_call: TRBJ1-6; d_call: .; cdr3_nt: TGCGCCAGCAGCTTGGATCGAAATTCACCCCTCCACTTT; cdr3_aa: CASSLDRNSPLHF
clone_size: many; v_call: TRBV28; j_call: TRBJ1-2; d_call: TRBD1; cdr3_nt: TGTGCCAGCAGCTCAGGGGGCTATGGCTACACCTTC; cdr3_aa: CASSSGGYGYTF
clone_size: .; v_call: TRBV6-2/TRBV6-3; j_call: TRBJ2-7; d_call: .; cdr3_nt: TGTGCCAGCAGCTTCGGCCCGCGGAGCTCCTACGAGCAGTACTTC; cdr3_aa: CASSFGPRSSYEQYF
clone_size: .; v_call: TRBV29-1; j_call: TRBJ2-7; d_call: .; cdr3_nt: TGCAGCGTTGTAATGGGCCTGCACTCCTACGAGCAGTACTTC; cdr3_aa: CSVVMGLHSYEQYF
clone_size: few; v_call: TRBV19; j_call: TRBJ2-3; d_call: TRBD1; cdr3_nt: TGTGCCAGTAGTCTACGGGACAGGGGGCGTGGAGATACGCAGTATTTT; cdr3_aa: CASSLRDRGRGDTQYF
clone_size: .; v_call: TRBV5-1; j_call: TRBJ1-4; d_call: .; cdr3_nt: TGCGCCAGCAGCTACGGACAGCAAAATGAAAAACTGTTTTTT; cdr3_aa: CASSYGQQNEKLFF
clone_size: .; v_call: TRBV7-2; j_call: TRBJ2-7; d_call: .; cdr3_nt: TGTGCCAGCAGCCCCGCCCCGGGCCGCTACGAGCAGTACTTC; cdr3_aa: CASSPAPGRYEQYF
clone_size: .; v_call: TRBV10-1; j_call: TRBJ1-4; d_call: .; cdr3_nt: TGCGCCAGCCCTTTACGCCCTCCGGCTGCTGCAACTAATGAAAAACTGTTTTTT; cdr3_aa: CASPLRPPAAATNEKLFF
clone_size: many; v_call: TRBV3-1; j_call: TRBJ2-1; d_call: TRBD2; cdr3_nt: TGTGCCAGCAGCCAAGCCCCCTCTACTAGCGGGGGGAATGAGCAGTTCTTC; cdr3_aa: CASSQAPSTSGGNEQFF
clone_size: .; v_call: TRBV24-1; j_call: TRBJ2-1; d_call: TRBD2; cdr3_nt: TGTGCCACCAGTGTGCGGGGGGGTTCCTACAATGAGCAGTTCTTC; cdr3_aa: CATSVRGGSYNEQFF
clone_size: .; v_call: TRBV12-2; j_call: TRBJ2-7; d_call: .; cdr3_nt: TGTGCAAGTCGCTCACACCCCAGCGGGGAGAGCTCCTACGAGCAGTACTTC; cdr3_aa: CASRSHPSGESSYEQYF
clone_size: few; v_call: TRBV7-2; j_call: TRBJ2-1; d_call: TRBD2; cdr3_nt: TGTGCCAGCAGCTCACCGGGACTAGCGGGAGAAAGGTCCTACAATGAGCAGTTCTTC; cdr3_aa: CASSSPGLAGERSYNEQFF
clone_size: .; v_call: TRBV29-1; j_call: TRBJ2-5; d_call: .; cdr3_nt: TGCAGCGTTGAACGGGAACCTGCGGGGACCCAGTACTTC; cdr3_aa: CSVEREPAGTQYF
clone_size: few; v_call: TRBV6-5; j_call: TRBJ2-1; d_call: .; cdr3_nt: TGTGCCAGCAGTTCCCATACTCAATGGTACAATGAGCAGTTCTTC; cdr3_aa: CASSSHTQWYNEQFF
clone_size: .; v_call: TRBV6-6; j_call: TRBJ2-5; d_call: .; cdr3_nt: TGTGCCAGCAGTTTCCCGGGACGGCTACAAGAGACCCAGTACTTC; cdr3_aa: CASSFPGRLQETQYF
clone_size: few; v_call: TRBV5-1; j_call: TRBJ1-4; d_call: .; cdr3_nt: TGCGCCAGCAGCCCTGGACACGGTGATGAAAAACTGTTTTTT; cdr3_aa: CASSPGHGDEKLFF
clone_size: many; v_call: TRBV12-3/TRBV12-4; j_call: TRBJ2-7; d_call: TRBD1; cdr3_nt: TGTGCCAGCAGGAAGGGGACAGGGACCTCCTACGAGCAGTACTTC; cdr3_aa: CASRKGTGTSYEQYF
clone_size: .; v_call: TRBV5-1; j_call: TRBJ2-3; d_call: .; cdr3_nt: TGCGCCAGCAGACAGGGTTGGGATACGCAGTATTTT; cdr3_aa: CASRQGWDTQYF
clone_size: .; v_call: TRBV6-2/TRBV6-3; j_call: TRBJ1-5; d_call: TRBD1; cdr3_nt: TGTGCCAGCAGTCTCATTTCGACAGGGGGCAATCAGCCCCAGCATTTT; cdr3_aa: CASSLISTGGNQPQHF
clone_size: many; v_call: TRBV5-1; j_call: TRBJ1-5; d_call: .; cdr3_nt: TGCGCCAGCAGCCAAGGCATCGATCAGCCCCAGCATTTT; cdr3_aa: CASSQGIDQPQHF
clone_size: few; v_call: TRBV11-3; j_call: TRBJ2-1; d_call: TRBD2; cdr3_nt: TGTGCCAGCAGCTCCCAGACTAGCGGGATAAGCAATGAGCAGTTCTTC; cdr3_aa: CASSSQTSGISNEQFF
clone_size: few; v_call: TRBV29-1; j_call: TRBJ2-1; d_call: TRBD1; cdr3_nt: TGCAGCGTCGGACAGGGTAATTACAATGAGCAGTTCTTC; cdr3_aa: CSVGQGNYNEQFF